The 16 T cell receptor beta chains below were found in one sample sequenced in a study of shared clonotypes between healthy human individuals. The table came from immunoSEQ multiplex PCR; TCRdb's copy has only in-frame clones and leaves some out. The sample has roughly 1 million clones; 75% are singletons. The specimen sequenced was memory CD4+ T cells sorted from blood. Subset defined: CD45RA-negative fraction. Receptors originate from a man in his late teens or twenties in good health.

This clone has a handful of counts. The rearrangement uses TRBV7-9 and TRBJ1-1, with 8 bases that match TRBD1. Germline lookup yields CDR1 SEHNR and CDR2 FQNEAQ (reference sequence). The trim removed 3 bases at V and 6 bases at J, leaving 3 bases unmatched. The length of the CDR3 is 13 residues. The CDR3 protein is CASSFLQGAEAFF. CDR3 in DNA: TGTGCCAGCAGCTTTCTACAGGGGGCTGAAGCTTTCTTT.

The rearrangement joins TRBV7-9 to TRBJ1-3; D not resolved. The ends were cut back, 3 bases at V and 0 bases at J, with 6 bases in the middle. The CDR3 is made up of 14 amino acids. CDR1 SEHNR and CDR2 FQNEAQ come from the germline V gene (reference sequence). CDR3 in amino acids: CASSFQPSGNTIYF. CDR3 in DNA: TGTGCCAGCAGCTTTCAGCCCTCTGGAAACACCATATATTTT.

The CDR3 sequence is CASSTRTGGTNIQYF. DNA for the CDR3: TGTGCCAGCAGTACTCGCACAGGGGGCACCAACATTCAGTACTTC. V is TRBV28 and J is TRBJ2-4, with 9 bases identical to TRBD1. The CDR3 length is 15 residues. J lost 7 bases, V lost 5 bases, and 9 bases had no gene match. Germline V gene lookup returns CDR1 MDHEN and CDR2 SYDVKM. The full variable domain, in which reference TRBV28 and TRBJ2-4 provide the parts outside the CDR3, is DVKVTQSSRYLVKRTGEKVFLECVQDMDHENMFWYRQDPGLGLRLIYFSYDVKMKEKGDIPEGYSVSREKKERFSLILESASTNQTSMYLCASSTRTGGTNIQYFGAGTRLSVL.

The chain carries TRBV12-5 and TRBJ2-7; 8 bases fit TRBD2. The length of the CDR3 is 16 residues. CDR1 and CDR2 (germline): LGHNT, FRNRAP. J lost 3 bases, V lost 3 bases, and 10 bases had no gene match. CDR3 sequence: CASGFYPGGLDYEQYF. The CDR3 DNA reads as TGTGCTAGTGGTTTTTATCCGGGGGGACTAGACTACGAGCAGTACTTC. The full variable domain, its missing parts supplied by reference TRBV12-5 and TRBJ2-7, is DARVTQTPRHKVTEMGQEVTMRCQPILGHNTVFWYRQTMMQGLELLAYFRNRAPLDDSGMPKDRFSAEMPDATLATLKIQPSEPRDSAVYFCASGFYPGGLDYEQYFGPGTRLTVT.

As concerns this clone: At one boundary the junction diverges from the germline segment, which might be a read error. The chain couples TRBV6-1 to TRBJ1-2; D ambiguous. This CDR3 has 13 residues. Looked up from germline, CDR1 is MNHNS and CDR2 is SASEGT. CDR3 DNA sequence: TGTGCCAGCAGTCAAGCCCGGGTCGGCGGCTACACCTTC. Translation: CASSQARVGGYTF.

The chain joins TRBV2 to TRBJ2-2; TRBD2 matches 13 bases. The CDR3 runs to 15 residues. The germline V gene has CDR1 SNHLY and CDR2 FYNNEI. V dropped 5 bases and J dropped 4; count of bases not matched to a gene: 1. The CDR3 reads CASSTSGRVTGELFF. CDR3 sequence (DNA): TGTGCCAGCAGTACTAGCGGGAGGGTCACCGGGGAGCTGTTTTTT. Drawing the rest from reference TRBV2 and TRBJ2-2, the complete variable domain is EPEVTQTPSHQVTQMGQEVILRCVPISNHLYFYWYRQILGQKVEFLVSFYNNEISEKSEIFDDQFSVERPDGSNFTLKIRSTKLEDSAMYFCASSTSGRVTGELFFGEGSRLTVL.

The CDR3 DNA reads as TGTGCCAGCAGTGACCGACAGGGAGATGGCTACACCTTC. As protein: CASSDRQGDGYTF. This chain links TRBV6-1 with TRBJ1-2, with 7 bases matching TRBD1. The CDR3 covers 13 residues. The V gene end was trimmed by 3 bases and the J gene end by 6 bases; junction bases not matched to a gene: 4. Germline-derived CDR1 and CDR2 are MNHNS and SASEGT.

The genes are TRBV7-2 and TRBJ1-1; D call uncertain. The germline gives CDR1 SGHTA, CDR2 FQGNSA. V gave up 0 bases and J gave up 7 bases, with 3 bases separating them. The CDR3 extends over 11 amino acids. The DNA for the CDR3 is TGTGCCAGCAGCTTAGCGGATGAAGCTTTCTTT. Translating gives CASSLADEAFF.

This clone was seen more than once but under ten times. Other nucleotide sequences from this sample produce the same CDR3. The genes are TRBV7-2 and TRBJ1-6; no clear D gene. The germline gives CDR1 SGHTA, CDR2 FQGNSA. The length of the CDR3 is 13 residues. V gave up 3 bases and J gave up 8 bases, with 8 bases separating them. CDR3 coding DNA: TGTGCCAGCAGCTTGGTGGAAGATTCACCCCTCCACTTT. Amino acid sequence: CASSLVEDSPLHF.

As to this clone: At the DNA level, this CDR3 is encoded by other sequences in the same sample as well. The chain links TRBV29-1 to TRBJ2-3; 10 bases are a match to TRBD1. Germline assignment: CDR1 SQVTM and CDR2 ANQGSEA. This CDR3 region has 14 residues. The V and J ends lost 6 bases and 4 bases, in that order; junction bases with no gene match: 7. The CDR3 is CSVRPGQGSDTQYF. In DNA, the CDR3 is TGCAGCGTCCGACCGGGACAGGGGTCAGATACGCAGTATTTT.

V gene TRBV5-6 combines with J gene TRBJ1-2; unclear D gene. Trimming shortened V by 5 bases and J by 6 bases, and 14 bases separated the two germline ends. The CDR3 is 13 residues long. CDR1 is SGHDT and CDR2 is YYEEEE in the germline V gene. In nucleotides, the CDR3 is TGTGCCAGCAGTCATAACAAGGGTGATGGCTACACCTTC. Its translation is CASSHNKGDGYTF.

This rearrangement joins TRBV5-1 to TRBJ2-1, with 8 nucleotides matching TRBD2. The CDR3 extends over 16 amino acids. The germline CDR1 and CDR2 sequences are SGHRS and YFSETQ. The V segment lost 2 bases and the J segment 6 bases; nucleotides outside the gene matches: 10. CDR3 region: CASSLGSGRATNEQFF. CDR3 coding DNA: TGCGCCAGCAGCTTAGGTTCCGGGAGGGCTACCAATGAGCAGTTCTTC. The whole variable domain, remainder taken from reference TRBV5-1 and TRBJ2-1, is KAGVTQTPRYLIKTRGQQVTLSCSPISGHRSVSWYQQTPGQGLQFLFEYFSETQRNKGNFPGRFSGRQFSNSRSEMNVSTLELGDSALYLCASSLGSGRATNEQFFGPGTRLTVL.

V gene TRBV25-1 combines with J gene TRBJ2-5; D possibly corresponds to TRBD2 (5 bases). The CDR3 extends over 14 amino acids. V was cut by 3 bases and J by 5 bases, with 13 bases left in between. Germline V gene sequence: CDR1 MGHDK, CDR2 SYGVNS. For the CDR3, the DNA is TGTGCCAGCAGTGACCCCACGGGATGGGAGACCCAGTACTTC. Its protein is CASSDPTGWETQYF.

The CDR3 DNA reads as TGTGCCAGCAGCCCCCCCTCCGGGCCTCCTTGGGGCTACACCTTC. Encoded protein: CASSPPSGPPWGYTF. This sequence joins TRBV11-2 and TRBJ1-2; D gene uncertain. Germline V gene sequence: CDR1 SGHAT, CDR2 FQNNGV. The CDR3 extends over 15 amino acids. V dropped 5 bases and J dropped 8 bases, with 21 bases sitting between them.

This rearrangement joins TRBV7-3 to TRBJ1-1, with no clear D. Germline CDR1 and CDR2: SGHTA and FQGTGA. The germline V and J ends were trimmed by 5 bases and 1 base, with 11 bases remaining between them. The CDR3 has 14 residues. The CDR3 protein is CASSSGRGNTEAFF. Here the CDR3 DNA reads TGTGCCAGCAGCAGCGGACGGGGGAACACTGAAGCTTTCTTT. The whole variable domain, filled in from reference TRBV7-3 and TRBJ1-1, reads GAGVSQTPSNKVTEKGKYVELRCDPISGHTALYWYRQSLGQGPEFLIYFQGTGAADDSGLPNDRFFAVRPEGSVSTLKIQRTERGDSAVYLCASSSGRGNTEAFFGQGTRLTVV.

To note about this clone: Other DNA sequences in the sample encode the same CDR3. This chain uses TRBV5-1 with TRBJ1-1; no definite D call. V was pared by 0 bases and J by 2 bases, with 8 bases between. CDR1 SGHRS and CDR2 YFSETQ come from the germline V gene. The CDR3 has 14 residues. The CDR3 DNA reads TGCGCCAGCAGCTTGGGCCAGTTTAACACTGAAGCTTTCTTT. It is translated as CASSLGQFNTEAFF.